Below are 10 T cell receptor beta chains sequenced from a single sample in a study of control samples from healthy donors and cancer patients. Sequencing used immunoSEQ multiplex PCR; TCRdb keeps in-frame clones, though not all of them. The sample lists fewer than 85,000 clones; 80% to 95% were seen once. Sequencing used blood. The receptors were gathered from a woman in her fifties or sixties in good health.

This clone turned up a few times. The CDR3 reads CASSYSMLEHPHMNTEAFF. The CDR3 coding sequence is TGTGCCAGCAGTTACTCGATGCTGGAACACCCCCACATGAACACTGAAGCTTTCTTT. The rearrangement uses TRBV6-2 or TRBV6-3 and TRBJ1-1, with D unclear. Germline CDR1 MNHEY, CDR2 SVGEGT. This CDR3 contains 19 residues. V lost 0 bases and J 0 bases, leaving 20 bases between the germline ends.

The rearrangement uses TRBV5-1 and TRBJ2-7, with 9 bases aligning to TRBD1. The J segment lost 2 bases and the V segment lost 8 bases, leaving 8 bases of the junction unmatched. Germline CDR1 SGHRS, CDR2 YFSETQ. The CDR3 has 14 residues. The CDR3 DNA follows: TGCGCCAGTCACACAGGGGGCAGAACCTACGAGCAGTACTTC. It yields the protein CASHTGGRTYEQYF.

The V and J genes are TRBV28 and TRBJ2-7; 9 bases align to TRBD1. Germline-derived CDR1 and CDR2 are MDHEN and SYDVKM. The CDR3 runs to 14 residues. V trimming: 6 bases; J trimming: 5 bases; junction bases outside the gene matches: 8. CDR3 nucleotide sequence: TGTGCCAGCAGCAACCGGGACAGGGTGGACGAGCAGTACTTC. Encoded protein: CASSNRDRVDEQYF.

The chain links TRBV2 to TRBJ1-5, with a weak D call TRBD1 (6 bases). The germline CDR1 and CDR2 sequences are SNHLY and FYNNEI. The CDR3 has 15 residues. Trimming left V 0 bases short and J 5 bases short, with 11 bases between. The CDR3 DNA sequence: TGTGCCAGCAGTGAAGCGGGTAGGGGGGATCAGCCCCAGCATTTT. Encoded protein: CASSEAGRGDQPQHF.

This rearrangement joins TRBV5-6 to TRBJ1-2, with 9 positions matching TRBD1. From germline, CDR1 is SGHDT and CDR2 YYEEEE. V was clipped by 4 bases and J by 6 bases; unmatched bases: 7. The CDR3 has 14 amino acids. CDR3 nucleotide sequence: TGTGCCAGCAGCCCCGGGGACAGGGCAAATGGCTACACCTTC. Its translation: CASSPGDRANGYTF.

The chain recombines TRBV11-3 with TRBJ2-5; tentatively, D is TRBD1 or TRBD2 (5 bases each). CDR1 and CDR2 from the germline V gene are SGHNT and YENEEA. This CDR3 is 13 amino acids long. V was cut by 6 bases and J by 6 bases, with 14 bases left in between. CDR3 residues: CASSRTPGQTQYF. The CDR3, as DNA: TGTGCCAGCAGTCGGACCCCGGGGCAGACCCAGTACTTC.

V usage is TRBV6-5 and J usage is TRBJ2-7, with TRBD1 matching 9 bases. Germline CDR1 and CDR2: MNHEY and SVGAGI. This CDR3 region has 15 residues. Trimming removed 5 bases from V and 1 base from J; junction bases left unmatched: 6. The DNA of the CDR3 is TGTGCCAGCAGTCGAGGACAGGGGAGATCCTACGAGCAGTACTTC. Amino acid sequence: CASSRGQGRSYEQYF.

The chain's CDR3 is CASSLDRETQYF. The CDR3 region has the DNA TGTGCCAGCAGCTTAGATCGGGAGACCCAGTACTTC. The chain uses TRBV11-2 and TRBJ2-5, with D unclear. The CDR3 contains 12 residues. Trimming pared 0 bases from V and 5 bases from J, leaving 4 bases between. CDR1 and CDR2 from the germline V gene are SGHAT and FQNNGV. Full variable domain (outside the CDR3, taken from reference TRBV11-2 and TRBJ2-5): EAGVAQSPRYKIIEKRQSVAFWCNPISGHATLYWYQQILGQGPKLLIQFQNNGVVDDSQLPKDRFSAERLKGVDSTLKIQPAKLEDSAVYLCASSLDRETQYFGPGTRLLVL.

This clone appeared once. The chain has TRBV7-8 and TRBJ2-7, with D possibly being TRBD1 (5 bases). This CDR3 region has 16 residues. In germline, CDR1 is SGHVS, CDR2 FQNEAQ. V was trimmed by 4 bases and J by 2 bases, leaving 18 bases between them. The CDR3 loop is CASSSPLTTEAYEQYF. Here the CDR3 DNA reads TGTGCCAGCAGCTCACCACTTACGACAGAGGCCTACGAGCAGTACTTC.

There are a few counts of this clone. The rearrangement uses TRBV4-3 and TRBJ1-1, with 7 bases aligning to TRBD1. The CDR3 runs to 16 residues. Losses at the gene ends were 1 base for V and 6 bases for J; bases not matched to a gene: 11. CDR1 and CDR2 (germline): LGHNA, YSLEER. CDR3 sequence reads: CASSQVSYRGSPEAFF. DNA of the CDR3: TGCGCCAGCAGCCAAGTTTCTTACAGGGGTTCCCCTGAAGCTTTCTTT.